This T cell receptor beta chain emerged from a study of T cells in Graves' hyperthyroidism and ophthalmopathy. Amplification of TCR beta CDR3 regions was performed using RNA transcripts as template. Using the HTBI primer set, a first-round RT-PCR was run on the TCR CDR3. TCRdb redid the calling of the multiplex PCR reads with MiXCR, one entry per CDR3 protein. The sample has about 400,000 distinct CDR3 sequences; about 15% are singletons. This clonotype was recorded many times. There are 17 residues in the CDR3. V lost 5 bases and J lost 9; bases outside the gene matches: 14. The chain combines TRBV12-3 or TRBV12-4 with TRBJ1-6, with 9 positions matching TRBD1. Sequences were obtained from blood. The sequence was obtained from a woman aged 18-35 years with Graves' hyperthyroidism. The CDR3 region is CASSIHSPGQGGSPLHF. DNA of the CDR3: TGTGCCAGCAGTATACACTCACCGGGACAGGGAGGTTCACCCCTCCACTTT.